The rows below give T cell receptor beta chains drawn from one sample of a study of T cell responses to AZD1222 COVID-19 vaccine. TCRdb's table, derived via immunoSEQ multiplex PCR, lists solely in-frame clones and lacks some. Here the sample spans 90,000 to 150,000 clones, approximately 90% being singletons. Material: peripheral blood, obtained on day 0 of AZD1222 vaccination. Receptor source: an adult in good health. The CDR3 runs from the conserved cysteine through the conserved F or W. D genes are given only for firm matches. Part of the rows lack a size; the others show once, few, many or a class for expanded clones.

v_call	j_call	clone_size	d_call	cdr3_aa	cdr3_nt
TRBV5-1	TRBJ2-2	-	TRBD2	CASSLVLAGGLSNTGELFF	TGCGCCAGCAGCTTGGTACTAGCGGGGGGCCTATCGAACACCGGGGAGCTGTTTTTT
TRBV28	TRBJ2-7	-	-	CASSRRTLTSYEQYF	TGTGCCAGCAGCCGACGCACCCTAACTTCCTACGAGCAGTACTTC
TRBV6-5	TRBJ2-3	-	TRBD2	CASSYLAELTDTQYF	TGTGCCAGCAGTTACCTAGCGGAGCTCACAGATACGCAGTATTTT
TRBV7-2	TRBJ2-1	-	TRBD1	CASSASTGGGMGEQFF	TGTGCCAGCAGCGCGTCGACAGGGGGCGGAATGGGTGAGCAGTTCTTC
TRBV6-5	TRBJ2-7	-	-	CASSYSETQIGEQYF	TGTGCCAGCAGTTACTCTGAGACTCAAATAGGGGAGCAGTACTTC
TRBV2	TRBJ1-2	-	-	CASSEALMGAQGYTF	TGTGCCAGCAGTGAAGCGCTTATGGGGGCGCAGGGCTACACCTTC
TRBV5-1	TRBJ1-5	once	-	CASSLAGDQPQHF	TGCGCCAGCAGCTTGGCAGGGGACCAGCCCCAGCATTTT
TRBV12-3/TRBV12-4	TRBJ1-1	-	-	CASSRAGEAFF	TGTGCCAGCAGCCGGGCGGGTGAAGCTTTCTTT
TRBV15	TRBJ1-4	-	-	CAISPQGANEKLFF	TGTGCCATTTCCCCACAGGGCGCTAATGAAAAACTGTTTTTT
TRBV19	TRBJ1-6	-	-	CASTAVRNSPLHF	TGTGCCAGTACTGCAGTTAGAAATTCACCCCTCCACTTT
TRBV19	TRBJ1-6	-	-	CASRSSRGSYNSPLHF	TGTGCCAGTAGATCCTCCCGGGGCTCCTATAATTCACCCCTCCACTTT
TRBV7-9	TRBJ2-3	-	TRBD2	CASSNGGSTDTQYF	TGTGCCAGCAGCAACGGGGGGAGCACAGATACGCAGTATTTT
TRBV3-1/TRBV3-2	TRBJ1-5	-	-	CASGPFNQPQHF	TGTGCCAGCGGCCCCTTCAATCAGCCCCAGCATTTT
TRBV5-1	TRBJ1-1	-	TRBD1	CASKLGTGEAFF	TGCGCCAGCAAACTGGGGACAGGAGAAGCTTTCTTT
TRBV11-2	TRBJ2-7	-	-	CASSRNGVEQYF	TGTGCCAGCAGCCGGAACGGGGTCGAGCAGTACTTC
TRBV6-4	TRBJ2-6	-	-	CASSPGTQGARVLTF	TGTGCCAGCAGTCCCGGGACCCAGGGAGCCCGGGTCCTGACTTTC
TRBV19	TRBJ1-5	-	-	CASSDRGQPQHF	TGTGCCAGTAGTGACCGGGGGCAGCCCCAGCATTTT